Following are 27 T cell receptor beta chains from one sample sequenced in a study of lymphopenia after photon versus proton radiotherapy. TCRdb's copy holds only in-frame clones and misses some; the assay was immunoSEQ multiplex PCR. Of 35,000 to 45,000 clones listed, about four fifths are singletons. Here the sequenced sample was peripheral blood, taken from a patient treated with proton-based radiotherapy. These receptors came from a woman aged 65 to 85 with pancreatic cancer.

The chain joins TRBV27 to TRBJ1-2, with 7 positions matching TRBD1. There are 14 residues in the CDR3. The J segment lost 4 bases and the V segment lost 5 bases, leaving 7 bases of the junction unmatched. Per germline, CDR1 MNHEY and CDR2 SMNVEV (reference sequence). For the CDR3, the DNA is TGTGCCAGCAGTATTAAACAGGGGAGCTATGGCTACACCTTC. It encodes CASSIKQGSYGYTF.

This chain joins TRBV28 and TRBJ1-2; D is ambiguous. The ends were cut back, 4 bases at V and 8 bases at J, with 17 bases in the middle. Germline V CDR1 and CDR2: MDHEN, SYDVKM. The CDR3 consists of 14 residues. The CDR3 loop is CASSSATPLGGYTF. The CDR3 DNA follows: TGTGCCAGCAGTTCAGCGACTCCCCTGGGAGGCTACACCTTC.

A single count supports this clone. V gene TRBV28 combines with J gene TRBJ1-2; 7 positions match TRBD1. V shed 11 bases, J shed 2 bases, and the junction held 5 bases outside the gene matches. The CDR3 consists of 12 residues. The germline gives CDR1 MDHEN, CDR2 SYDVKM. The CDR3 region has the DNA TGTGCCGCCAGGGGGACCAACTATGGCTACACCTTC. As protein: CAARGTNYGYTF.

The chain couples TRBV28 to TRBJ1-5; a possible D gene is TRBD1 (6 bases). Germline values: CDR1 MDHEN, CDR2 SYDVKM. V was pared by 6 bases and J by 4 bases, with 10 bases between. This CDR3 has 13 amino acids. CDR3 protein: CASRAQGNQPQHF. The CDR3 coding sequence is TGTGCCAGCAGAGCTCAGGGGAATCAGCCCCAGCATTTT.

The V gene is TRBV5-1, the J gene TRBJ1-5; D not certain. Per the germline V gene, CDR1 is SGHRS and CDR2 is YFSETQ. The CDR3 sequence is 13 residues long. V dropped 5 bases and J dropped 5 bases, with 11 bases sitting between them. This chain's CDR3 is CASSPTGDQPQHF. CDR3 nucleotide sequence: TGCGCCAGCAGTCCCACGGGAGATCAGCCCCAGCATTTT.

This chain links TRBV19 with TRBJ1-5; D remains ambiguous. Germline lookup yields CDR1 LNHDA and CDR2 SQIVND (reference sequence). Trimming left V 1 base short and J 1 base short, with 8 bases between. The CDR3 contains 15 residues. Here the CDR3 reads CASSIARGSNQPQHF. The CDR3 region has the DNA TGTGCCAGTAGTATAGCGCGAGGGAGCAATCAGCCCCAGCATTTT. Complete variable domain (other parts from reference TRBV19 and TRBJ1-5): DGGITQSPKYLFRKEGQNVTLSCEQNLNHDAMYWYRQDPGQGLRLIYYSQIVNDFQKGDIAEGYSVSREKKESFPLTVTSAQKNPTAFYLCASSIARGSNQPQHFGDGTRLSIL.

In this sample, this clone turned up once. V usage is TRBV6-1 and J usage is TRBJ1-1; D is unclear. V shed 1 base and J shed 9 bases, with 15 bases lying between them. Per the germline V gene, CDR1 is MNHNS and CDR2 is SASEGT. There are 14 residues in the CDR3. The CDR3 region is CASSEGNALGKAFF. The DNA for the CDR3 is TGTGCCAGCAGTGAAGGAAACGCACTCGGGAAAGCTTTCTTT.

J is TRBJ1-3 and V is TRBV15; TRBD1 matches at 8 bases. The CDR3 spans 15 residues. The V gene end was trimmed by 6 bases and the J gene end by 2 bases; junction bases not matched to a gene: 6. Looked up from germline, CDR1 is LNHNV and CDR2 is YYDKDF (reference sequence). The chain's CDR3 is CATRDRVSPGNTIYF. In nucleotides, the CDR3 is TGTGCCACCAGGGACAGGGTTTCGCCTGGAAACACCATATATTTT.

The V call is TRBV7-9, the J call TRBJ1-4; a weak D match, TRBD1 (5 bases). The germline V and J ends were trimmed by 5 bases and 6 bases, with 16 bases remaining between them. The CDR3 has 15 amino acids. Germline assignment: CDR1 SEHNR and CDR2 FQNEAQ (reference sequence). CDR3 sequence: CASSPFGAPHEKLFF. The CDR3 DNA sequence: TGTGCCAGCAGCCCATTCGGGGCCCCCCATGAAAAACTGTTTTTT.

This chain joins TRBV15 and TRBJ2-7, with D hard to call. The CDR3 runs to 14 residues. The germline V gene has CDR1 LNHNV and CDR2 YYDKDF (reference sequence). V was cut by 0 bases and J by 5 bases, with 11 bases left in between. The CDR3 nucleotides are TGTGCCACCAGCAGAGATGTATCAGCTCACGAGCAGTACTTC. It encodes CATSRDVSAHEQYF.

The V call is TRBV7-9, the J call TRBJ1-2; D remains unclear. Between the trimmed V and J ends, which lost 0 bases and 5 bases, there was a span of 7 bases. In germline, CDR1 is SEHNR, CDR2 FQNEAQ (reference sequence). The CDR3 totals 13 residues. CDR3 in amino acids: CASSLAGNYGYTF. The DNA for the CDR3 is TGTGCCAGCAGCTTAGCAGGGAATTATGGCTACACCTTC.

The chain recombines TRBV5-4 with TRBJ1-2; 8 bases are shared with TRBD1. The J segment lost 2 bases and the V segment lost 2 bases, leaving 2 bases of the junction unmatched. Germline CDR1 reads SGHNT; CDR2 reads YYREEE (reference sequence). The CDR3 length is 14 residues. This CDR3 reads CASSFGTGNYGYTF. In DNA, the CDR3 is TGTGCCAGCAGCTTCGGGACAGGCAACTATGGCTACACCTTC. Full variable domain (missing parts from reference TRBV5-4 and TRBJ1-2): ETGVTQSPTHLIKTRGQQVTLRCSSQSGHNTVSWYQQALGQGPQFIFQYYREEENGRGNFPPRFSGLQFPNYSSELNVNALELDDSALYLCASSFGTGNYGYTFGSGTRLTVV.

This clone came up once. The V and J genes are TRBV4-2 and TRBJ1-1; D unresolved. V dropped 1 base and J dropped 3 bases, with 9 bases sitting between them. This CDR3 has 14 residues. The germline V gene encodes CDR1 LGHNA and CDR2 YNFKEQ. For the CDR3, the DNA is TGTGCCAGCAGCCAAGGGCCCGGGGACACTGAAGCTTTCTTT. Its translation: CASSQGPGDTEAFF.

The V call is TRBV19, the J call TRBJ2-7, with a weak D call TRBD1 (6 bases). There are 16 residues in the CDR3. Between the trimmed V and J ends, which lost 5 bases and 2 bases, there was a span of 19 bases. CDR1 is LNHDA and CDR2 is SQIVND in the germline V gene (reference sequence). The CDR3: CASSPSRQGGTYEQYF. The CDR3, as DNA: TGTGCCAGTAGTCCAAGTAGACAAGGGGGAACCTACGAGCAGTACTTC.

This clone appeared once. V usage is TRBV5-3 and J usage is TRBJ2-7, with 11 nucleotides matching TRBD1. Being an ORF, TRBV5-3 has a function that is uncertain. This CDR3 spans 16 amino acids. V gave up 0 bases and J gave up 6 bases; unmatched junction bases: 8. For the CDR3, the DNA is TGTGCCAGAAGCTTGGATTCCGGACAGGGGGCATGCGAGCAGTACTTC. Translation: CARSLDSGQGACEQYF.

The table lists this clone with a count of one. This chain connects TRBV7-2 to TRBJ2-3; D remains ambiguous. In germline, CDR1 is SGHTA, CDR2 FQGNSA. The length of the CDR3 is 14 residues. V lost 5 bases to trimming and J lost 3 bases, with 12 bases between them. The CDR3 loop is CASSQGSWTDTQYF. The CDR3, as DNA: TGTGCCAGCAGCCAAGGTTCGTGGACAGATACGCAGTATTTT.

The chain recombines TRBV30 with TRBJ1-1; D uncertain. Trimming shortened V by 1 base and J by 5 bases, and 14 bases separated the two germline ends. CDR3 length equals 14 residues. Germline CDR1 and CDR2: GTSNPN and SVGIG (reference sequence). The DNA of the CDR3 is TGTGCCTGGAGTGCACTGTCCCCGGGTACTGAAGCTTTCTTT. Protein sequence: CAWSALSPGTEAFF.

The V call is TRBV7-3, the J call TRBJ2-2; perhaps TRBD1 as D (5 bases). CDR1 and CDR2 (germline): SGHTA, FQGTGA. The CDR3 runs to 13 residues. V gave up 2 bases and J gave up 7 bases, with 8 bases separating them. The CDR3 bases are TGTGCCAGCAGCTTAGGGGCAGGCGGGGAGCTGTTTTTT. It specifies CASSLGAGGELFF.

This chain connects TRBV7-6 to TRBJ2-1; a weak D match, TRBD2 (6 bases). The CDR3 extends over 12 amino acids. Germline loops: CDR1 SGHVS, CDR2 FNYEAQ. Trimming shortened V by 8 bases and J by 9 bases, and 14 bases separated the two germline ends. The CDR3 here is CASGTSHREQFF. Here the CDR3 DNA reads TGTGCCAGCGGTACTAGCCACCGTGAGCAGTTCTTC.

The CDR3 spells CASYDRPSTEAFF. The DNA of the CDR3 is TGTGCCAGCTACGACAGGCCGAGCACTGAAGCTTTCTTT. This chain joins TRBV6-6 and TRBJ1-1, with D tentatively TRBD1 (6 bases). Germline CDR1 is MNHNY and CDR2 is SVGAGI (reference sequence). CDR3 length equals 13 residues. V lost 8 bases to trimming and J lost 4 bases, with 14 bases between them.

This clone was seen only once. J is TRBJ2-7 and V is TRBV29-1; 7 bases align to TRBD2. CDR1 is SQVTM and CDR2 is ANQGSEA in the germline V gene. V shed 8 bases and J 5 bases; nucleotides not matched to a gene: 12. The CDR3 has 13 amino acids. This CDR3 is CSIVQGGPNEQYF. The CDR3 DNA is TGCAGCATTGTTCAGGGAGGGCCAAACGAGCAGTACTTC.

This chain uses TRBV7-9 with TRBJ1-5; D is unresolved. The V and J ends lost 4 bases and 1 base respectively, with 8 bases between them. The CDR3 has 14 amino acids. The germline V gene encodes CDR1 SEHNR and CDR2 FQNEAQ (reference sequence). In DNA, the CDR3 is TGTGCCAGCAGCTCACATGGGAGCAATCAGCCCCAGCATTTT. This translates into CASSSHGSNQPQHF.

This chain uses TRBV2 with TRBJ2-3; D remains unclear. Germline-derived CDR1 and CDR2 are SNHLY and FYNNEI. V was pared by 7 bases and J by 2 bases, with 10 bases between. There are 13 residues in the CDR3. The CDR3 reads CASTTESTDTQYF. The CDR3 nucleotides are TGTGCCAGCACAACGGAATCCACAGATACGCAGTATTTT.

The chain recombines TRBV4-3 with TRBJ2-3; D may match TRBD1 or TRBD2 (6 bases each). There are 16 residues in the CDR3. Germline CDR1 and CDR2: LGHNA and YSLEER. Trimming left V 5 bases short and J 0 bases short, with 15 bases between. In DNA form, the CDR3 reads TGCGCCAGCAGCGCTATAGGGGGGACTAGCACAGATACGCAGTATTTT. Protein sequence: CASSAIGGTSTDTQYF.

This chain links TRBV25-1 with TRBJ2-7, with TRBD1 matching 8 bases. In germline, CDR1 is MGHDK, CDR2 SYGVNS. After removal of 3 bases from V and 5 bases from J, the junction contained 12 bases not matched to a gene. This CDR3 is 16 amino acids long. CDR3 in DNA: TGTGCCAGCAGTGATGAGTCCCGGACAGGGACGGACGAGCAGTACTTC. Translating gives CASSDESRTGTDEQYF.

With respect to this clone: Other nucleotide sequences in the sample specify the same CDR3. This chain joins TRBV18 and TRBJ2-3; D unclear. The CDR3 covers 12 residues. Between the trimmed V and J ends, which lost 3 bases and 2 bases, there was a span of 3 bases. Germline assignment: CDR1 KGHSH and CDR2 LQKENI. This chain's CDR3 is CASSPDTDTQYF. CDR3 nucleotide sequence: TGTGCCAGCTCACCCGACACAGATACGCAGTATTTT.

The chain links TRBV7-9 to TRBJ2-2; D might be TRBD1 (6 bases). CDR1 is SEHNR and CDR2 is FQNEAQ in the germline V gene (reference sequence). V was shortened by 8 bases and J by 8 bases, with 15 bases between the two germline ends. CDR3 length: 13 amino acids. The CDR3 DNA is TGTGCCAGCCGCCCGGGACATCCAGGGGAGCTGTTTTTT. Translated: CASRPGHPGELFF.